A selection of T cell receptor beta chains follows, all from one sample in a study of identifying expanded T cells in peripheral blood. Libraries were prepared by immunoSEQ multiplex PCR; TCRdb keeps only in-frame clonotypes and omits some of them. The profile covers just over 90,000 clones, with approximately 91% appearing a single time and roughly 3.8% taken by the ten largest. The sequenced sample was blood. The origin of the receptors is a person aged 18 to 75 in good health. Both conserved end residues are part of each CDR3. Fields, in order: V gene, clone size, J gene, CDR3 length, D gene, CDR3 protein, CDR3 DNA. A D gene is named only where the DNA matches it firmly. Clone size is shown for a subset of rows, as once, few, many or a class of expanded clone.

V: TRBV30; size: -; J: TRBJ2-5; length: 13; D: TRBD1; CDR3: CAWTGGVQETQYF; DNA: TGTGCCTGGACAGGGGGCGTACAGGAGACCCAGTACTTC
V: TRBV2; size: -; J: TRBJ2-7; length: 13; D: TRBD1; CDR3: CASRGTGSYEQYF; DNA: TGTGCCAGCAGGGGGACAGGGTCCTACGAGCAGTACTTC
V: TRBV6-4; size: -; J: TRBJ2-3; length: 15; D: -; CDR3: CASSDSAESTDTQYF; DNA: TGTGCCAGCAGTGACTCTGCGGAAAGCACAGATACGCAGTATTTT
V: TRBV5-1; size: -; J: TRBJ1-6; length: 14; D: -; CDR3: CASSLGGKNSPLHF; DNA: TGCGCCAGCAGCTTGGGTGGAAAGAATTCACCCCTCCACTTT
V: TRBV9; size: -; J: TRBJ2-2; length: 15; D: TRBD2; CDR3: CASSEREGLSGELFF; DNA: TGTGCCAGCAGCGAGCGGGAGGGGCTTTCCGGGGAGCTGTTTTTT
V: TRBV6-5; size: -; J: TRBJ1-4; length: 14; D: -; CDR3: CASTPRGAGEKLFF; DNA: TGTGCCAGCACCCCCCGGGGGGCGGGTGAAAAACTGTTTTTT
V: TRBV23-1; size: -; J: TRBJ1-2; length: 14; D: TRBD1; CDR3: CASSQRQGPYGYTF; DNA: TGCGCCAGCAGTCAACGACAGGGGCCCTATGGCTACACCTTC
V: TRBV7-3; size: -; J: TRBJ2-2; length: 14; D: -; CDR3: CASSSLGSSGELFF; DNA: TGTGCCAGCAGCTCCCTCGGATCAAGCGGGGAGCTGTTTTTT
V: TRBV25-1; size: -; J: TRBJ2-7; length: 11; D: -; CDR3: CASLNEGEQYF; DNA: TGTGCCAGCCTCAATGAAGGCGAGCAGTACTTC
V: TRBV27; size: -; J: TRBJ2-7; length: 14; D: TRBD1; CDR3: CASRWTGGPYEQYF; DNA: TGTGCCAGCAGATGGACAGGGGGCCCGTACGAGCAGTACTTC
V: TRBV9; size: -; J: TRBJ2-7; length: 14; D: -; CDR3: CASSVEAGTYEQYF; DNA: TGTGCCAGCAGCGTAGAGGCCGGGACCTACGAGCAGTACTTC
V: TRBV28; size: -; J: TRBJ2-5; length: 14; D: -; CDR3: CASSRVRDPPDQYF; DNA: TGTGCCAGCAGTCGGGTTAGGGACCCCCCGGACCAGTACTTC
V: TRBV4-2; size: many; J: TRBJ2-5; length: 16; D: -; CDR3: CASSQDPVGGGETQYF; DNA: TGTGCCAGCAGCCAAGATCCGGTCGGAGGGGGGGAGACCCAGTACTTC
V: TRBV28; size: -; J: TRBJ1-4; length: 14; D: -; CDR3: CASTPDRFNEKLFF; DNA: TGTGCCAGCACCCCGGACAGATTCAATGAAAAACTGTTTTTT
V: TRBV18; size: once; J: TRBJ1-2; length: 16; D: -; CDR3: CASSPIRDVRNYGYTF; DNA: TGTGCCAGCTCACCAATCCGGGACGTGCGTAACTATGGCTACACCTTC
V: TRBV5-4; size: -; J: TRBJ2-3; length: 16; D: TRBD2; CDR3: CASSRGRHGGSDTQYF; DNA: TGTGCCAGCAGCCGTGGGAGGCACGGGGGGTCAGATACGCAGTATTTT
V: TRBV5-1; size: -; J: TRBJ2-7; length: 16; D: -; CDR3: CASSLHRDIELYEQYF; DNA: TGCGCCAGCAGCTTGCACCGGGACATCGAACTCTACGAGCAGTACTTC
V: TRBV5-1; size: -; J: TRBJ2-7; length: 15; D: TRBD2; CDR3: CASRPGLAGMYEQYF; DNA: TGCGCCAGCAGACCCGGACTAGCGGGGATGTACGAGCAGTACTTC
V: TRBV5-1; size: -; J: TRBJ2-3; length: 15; D: -; CDR3: CASTNQGSSRDTQYF; DNA: TGCGCCAGCACCAACCAGGGGTCCTCAAGAGATACGCAGTATTTT
V: TRBV5-5; size: -; J: TRBJ2-5; length: 15; D: TRBD2; CDR3: CASSSRLAVQETQYF; DNA: TGTGCCAGCAGCTCCAGACTAGCGGTCCAAGAGACCCAGTACTTC
V: TRBV27; size: -; J: TRBJ2-2; length: 14; D: -; CDR3: CASSFERGAGELFF; DNA: TGTGCCAGCAGTTTTGAACGGGGAGCCGGGGAGCTGTTTTTT
V: TRBV14; size: many; J: TRBJ2-3; length: 16; D: -; CDR3: CASSPDQAGSTDTQYF; DNA: TGTGCCAGCAGCCCTGACCAAGCCGGAAGCACAGATACGCAGTATTTT
V: TRBV7-9; size: -; J: TRBJ1-4; length: 14; D: -; CDR3: CASSVPGAGEKLFF; DNA: TGTGCCAGCAGCGTACCAGGAGCAGGTGAAAAACTGTTTTTT